This T cell receptor beta chain derives from a study of T cells in Graves' hyperthyroidism and ophthalmopathy. This clonotype was found many times. The CDR3 contains 14 residues. The V gene end was trimmed by 6 bases and the J gene end by 7 bases; junction bases not matched to a gene: 3. CDR1 MNHNS and CDR2 SASEGT come from the germline V gene. It was RNA transcripts that yielded the amplified TCR beta CDR3 regions. The TCR CDR3 first-round RT-PCR relied on the HTBI primer set. TCRdb re-derived calls from the multiplex PCR reads in MiXCR, one entry per CDR3 protein. The sample includes 500,000 to 650,000 distinct CDR3 sequences, 40% to 55% of them seen just once.

The sequencing input was peripheral blood or thyroid tissue (not recorded which). The clonotype comes from an adult woman with Graves' disease, either hyperthyroidism or ophthalmopathy (not recorded which). The chain joins TRBV6-1 to TRBJ2-2, with 12 bases matching TRBD2. The CDR3, as DNA: TGTGCCAGCAGAGGACTAGCGGGAAGCGGGGAGCTGTTTTTT. Translation: CASRGLAGSGELFF.